This TCR beta chain was sequenced in a study of OX40 agonist ivuxolimab in advanced cancers. In the study overall: Ivuxolimab, which targeted the costimulatory receptor OX40 (CD134), was an agonistic, fully human IgG2 monoclonal antibody. Intravenous ivuxolimab was administered to patients every 2 weeks at six dose levels: 0.01, 0.1, 0.3, 1.5, 3 and 10 mg/kg. The purpose of peripheral TCRbeta sequencing was to test whether ivuxolimab changed TCR sequence diversity and led to clonal T-cell expansion. Patients were allowed to have had prior anti-PD-1, anti-PD-L1 or anti-CTLA-4 therapy, and around two fifths of the dose-escalation patients had been treated with checkpoint inhibitors. Among the roughly 52 dose-escalation patients, around 20 had hepatocellular carcinoma, around 15 melanoma, 9 renal cell carcinoma and 9 head and neck cancer. The paper describes the monotherapy dose-escalation part (N of about 57 patients) of the phase I trial of ivuxolimab. A male proportion of 82.7% and a mean age of approximately 60 years, ranging from about 20 to 85, were recorded for the dose-escalation cohort. Three dose-escalation patients achieved partial responses, one with hepatocellular carcinoma and two with cutaneous melanoma.

On this clone itself: The clone's antigen remains unknown. Per-nucleotide qualities are absent, and no much larger clonotype sits a single base away.

For this chain, trimming is 1 base at the V end and 6 bases at the J end, and the number of junction bases without a gene match is 8. In the germline V gene (reference sequence), CDR1 corresponds to GTSNPN and CDR2 to SVGIG. The CDR3 covers 15 residues, taking in both the cysteine and the phenylalanine. CDR3 DNA only is kept here, 45 bases in frame from base 1. Genomic DNA was extracted from sorted cells for sequencing of the TCRbeta CDR3 region. The immunoSEQ Assay was used for sequencing of TCRbeta CDR3 regions. The table comes from immuneACCESS by way of TCRdb, which keeps in-frame sequences with V and J called. Part of the clones is missing from these tables; in studies checked, under half for an unresolved V gene and the rest for unknown reasons. The sample has about 59,000 clones on record, approximately 83% of them singletons. The biggest ten clones account for 0.7% of the sample. The trial excluded patients who had a history of autoimmune disease or who were on systemic immunosuppression. Peripheral blood for TCR sequencing was collected from all dose cohorts at baseline, on cycle 4 day 1, and on cycle 7 day 1. The samples were drawn from a first-in-human, open-label, multicenter phase I dose-escalation trial of ivuxolimab. Adults with locally advanced or metastatic melanoma, renal cell carcinoma, hepatocellular carcinoma or head and neck squamous cell carcinoma were enrolled in the trial. Before TCR sequencing, CD4+ and CD8+ T cells were separately sorted from peripheral blood.

Points the paper makes about the study in general: At doses of 0.1 to 3.0 mg/kg, clonal expansion of both CD4+ and CD8+ T cells in blood was seen between baseline and week 6. Antigen specificity was not determined for the clonally expanded peripheral T cells. Low levels of normalized T-cell clonal expansion were also shown by some nonresponding patients. After ivuxolimab, expanded clones were on average more numerous among CD8+ T cells than among CD4+ T cells. In the 0.1-3.0 mg/kg groups, partial responders had among the lowest normalized peripheral clonal expansion, particularly in CD8+ T cells.

The receptor comes from an adult with an advanced solid tumor such as melanoma, head and neck, liver or kidney cancer. Material: CD4+ or CD8+ T cells sorted from blood, obtained in a trial of the OX40 agonist ivuxolimab. The rearranged segments are TRBV30 and TRBJ1-2; TRBD1 fits 10 bases in the junction. This receptor has the CDR3 CAWSATGGLLDGYTF. The nucleotide sequence is given as TGTGCCTGGAGTGCGACAGGGGGCCTGCTAGATGGCTACACCTTC.